The clone carrying this T cell receptor beta chain appeared many times. Its specificity is unknown. The data are from a study of CD8 T cells in ankylosing spondylitis. Quantitative barcoded 5'-RACE was used to prepare TCR beta libraries. MiXCR, applied by TCRdb to the 5' RACE reads, yields one record per CDR3 protein. Here the sample spans around 210,000 distinct CDR3 sequences, roughly 8% being singletons. General study results and limits: Eight highly homologous variants made up a TCR beta motif, and this motif appeared characteristic of ankylosing spondylitis blood. The study looked at matched synovial fluid samples from ankylosing spondylitis patients. Disease-linked clones were reported to be significantly enriched there. CD8+ disease-linked clones were present at relatively low frequencies in blood.

The V end was cut by 6 bases, the J end by 3 bases, with 24 bases between. The V gene's germline CDR1 is MNHNS and CDR2 SASEGT. The CDR3 is made up of 17 amino acids. This sequence joins TRBV6-1 and TRBJ2-7; TRBD2 is a possible D gene (6 bases). The TCR comes from a female donor with ankylosing spondylitis or in good health (not recorded which). The sequenced sample was blood, either unsorted or a sorted T cell fraction (not recorded which). The CDR3 sequence: CASRPVGGQRHFYEQYF. DNA for the CDR3: TGTGCCAGCAGGCCCGTCGGAGGGCAGCGCCACTTCTACGAGCAGTACTTC.